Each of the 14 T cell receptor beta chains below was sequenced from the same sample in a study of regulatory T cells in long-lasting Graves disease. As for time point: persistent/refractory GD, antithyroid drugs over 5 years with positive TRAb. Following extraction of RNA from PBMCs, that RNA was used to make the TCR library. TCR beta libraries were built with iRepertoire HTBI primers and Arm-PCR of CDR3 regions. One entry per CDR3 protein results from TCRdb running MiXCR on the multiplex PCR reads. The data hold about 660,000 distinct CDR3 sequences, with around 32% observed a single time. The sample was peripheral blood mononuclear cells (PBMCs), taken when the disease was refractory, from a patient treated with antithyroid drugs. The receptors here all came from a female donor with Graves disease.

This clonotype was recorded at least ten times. The chain's CDR3 is CASIRPGIVNTEAFF. The CDR3 DNA sequence: TGTGCCAGTATACGACCGGGCATCGTGAACACTGAAGCTTTCTTT. The chain recombines TRBV28 with TRBJ1-1; D call uncertain. Looked up from germline, CDR1 is MDHEN and CDR2 is SYDVKM. This CDR3 comprises 15 residues. Trimming left V 9 bases short and J 0 bases short, with 17 bases between.

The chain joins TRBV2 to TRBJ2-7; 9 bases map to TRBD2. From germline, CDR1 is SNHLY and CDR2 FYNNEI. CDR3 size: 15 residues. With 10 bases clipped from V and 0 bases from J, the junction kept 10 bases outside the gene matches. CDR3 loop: CATRPRSGGSYEQYF. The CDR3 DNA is TGTGCCACCCGCCCCCGTAGCGGGGGCTCCTACGAGCAGTACTTC.

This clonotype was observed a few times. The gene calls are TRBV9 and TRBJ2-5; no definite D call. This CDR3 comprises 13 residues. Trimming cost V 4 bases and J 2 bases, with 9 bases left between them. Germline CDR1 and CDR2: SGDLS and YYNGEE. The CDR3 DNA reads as TGTGCCAGCAGCCTCTACAGTCAAGAGACCCAGTACTTC. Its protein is CASSLYSQETQYF.

In DNA form, the CDR3 reads TGCAGTGCTAGAGGGGACAGCCAAGAGACCCAGTACTTC. Its translation is CSARGDSQETQYF. This sequence joins TRBV20-1 and TRBJ2-5; 7 positions match TRBD1. V shed 1 base and J 1 base; nucleotides not matched to a gene: 0. Germline lookup yields CDR1 DFQATT and CDR2 SNEGSKA (reference sequence). The CDR3 is 13 residues long.

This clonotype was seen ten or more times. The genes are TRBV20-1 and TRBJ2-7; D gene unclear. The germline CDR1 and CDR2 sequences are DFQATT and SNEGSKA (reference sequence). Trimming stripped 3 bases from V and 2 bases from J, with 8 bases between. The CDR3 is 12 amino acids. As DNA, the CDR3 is TGCAGTGCTAGGTCGGATACCTACGAGCAGTACTTC. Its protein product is CSARSDTYEQYF.

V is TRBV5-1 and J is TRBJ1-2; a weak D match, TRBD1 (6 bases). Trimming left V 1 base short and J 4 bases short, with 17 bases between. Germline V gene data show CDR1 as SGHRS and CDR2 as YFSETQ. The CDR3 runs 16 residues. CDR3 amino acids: CASSLTGTGQTYGYTF. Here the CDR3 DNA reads TGCGCCAGCAGCTTGACCGGGACCGGACAGACCTATGGCTACACCTTC.

The CDR3 reads CASSPGTGRGNTIYF. In nucleotides, the CDR3 is TGTGCCAGCAGCCCCGGGACAGGGCGTGGAAACACCATATATTTT. The chain joins TRBV7-9 to TRBJ1-3, with 9 bases matching TRBD1. The ends lost 5 bases at V and 3 bases at J; junction bases unmatched: 5. This CDR3 comprises 15 residues. Germline loops: CDR1 SEHNR, CDR2 FQNEAQ (reference sequence).

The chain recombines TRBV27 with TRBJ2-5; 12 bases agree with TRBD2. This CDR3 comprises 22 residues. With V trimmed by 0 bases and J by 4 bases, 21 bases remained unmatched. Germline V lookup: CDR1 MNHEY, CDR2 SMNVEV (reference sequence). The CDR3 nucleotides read TGTGCCAGCAGTTTATCTCGAAGGGCTAGCGGGAGGGCCCAAACTTCTGGAGAGACCCAGTACTTC. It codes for CASSLSRRASGRAQTSGETQYF.

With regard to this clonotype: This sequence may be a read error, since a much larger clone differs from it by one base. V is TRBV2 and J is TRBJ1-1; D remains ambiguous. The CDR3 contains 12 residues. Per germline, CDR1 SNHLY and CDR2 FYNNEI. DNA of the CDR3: TGTGCCGGCAGTTTTGATGCGACTGAAGCTTTCTTT. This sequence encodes CAGSFDATEAFF.

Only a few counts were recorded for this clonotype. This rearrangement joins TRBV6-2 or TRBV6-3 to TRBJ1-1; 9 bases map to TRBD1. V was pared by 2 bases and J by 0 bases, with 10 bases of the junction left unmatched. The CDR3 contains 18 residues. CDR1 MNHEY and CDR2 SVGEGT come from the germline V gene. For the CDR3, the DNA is TGTGCCAGCAGTTACGGCTTCCCGACAGGGGGACTGAACACTGAAGCTTTCTTT. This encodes CASSYGFPTGGLNTEAFF.

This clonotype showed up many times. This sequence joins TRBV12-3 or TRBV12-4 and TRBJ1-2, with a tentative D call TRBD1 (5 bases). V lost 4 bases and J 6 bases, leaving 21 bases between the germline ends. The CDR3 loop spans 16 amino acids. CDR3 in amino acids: CASSSMGVRRDNGYTF. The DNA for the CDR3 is TGTGCCAGCAGTTCTATGGGGGTCAGGAGGGATAATGGCTACACCTTC.

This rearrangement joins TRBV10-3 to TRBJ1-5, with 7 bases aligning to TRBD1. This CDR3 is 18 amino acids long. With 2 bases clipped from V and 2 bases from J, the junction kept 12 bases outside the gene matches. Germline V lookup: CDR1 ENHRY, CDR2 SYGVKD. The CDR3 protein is CAISEPRTGVGRNQPQHF. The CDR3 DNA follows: TGTGCCATCAGTGAGCCGAGAACAGGGGTGGGACGCAATCAGCCCCAGCATTTT.

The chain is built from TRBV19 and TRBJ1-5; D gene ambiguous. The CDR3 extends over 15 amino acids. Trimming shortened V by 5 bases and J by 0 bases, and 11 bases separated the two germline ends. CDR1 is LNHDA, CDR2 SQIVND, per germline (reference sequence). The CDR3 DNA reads TGTGCCAGTAGTCCAACAGAGTATAGCAATCAGCCCCAGCATTTT. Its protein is CASSPTEYSNQPQHF.

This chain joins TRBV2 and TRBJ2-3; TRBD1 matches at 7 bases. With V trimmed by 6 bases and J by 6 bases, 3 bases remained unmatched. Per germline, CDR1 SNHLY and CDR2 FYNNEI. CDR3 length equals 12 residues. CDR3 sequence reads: CASRDRSDTQYF. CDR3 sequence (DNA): TGTGCCAGCAGGGACAGGTCCGATACGCAGTATTTT.